The TCR beta chain under discussion was sequenced for a study of beta chain features in type 1 diabetes (dated by TCRdb to 2017 to 2018). Regarding the complete study: No differences in mean age, gender distribution, total cell number or subset yield were found between patients and healthy donors. Across all samples, some 100,000,000 sorted cells were examined, and cell number per subset correlated strongly with RNA yield. In the study, recently diagnosed type 1 diabetes patients and matched healthy donors were compared on the TCRB repertoires of their sorted circulating CD4+ T cell subsets. Whereas all 30 or so donors provided naive and central memory subsets, regulatory and stem cell-like memory subsets were isolated from just 8 patients and roughly 8 healthy donors. Here is what the overall study found, with its caveats: PCR may preferentially amplify shorter templates, but because patient and control samples were amplified and corrected together, any resulting skew would affect both groups equally. Because small numbers of individuals were included in the HLA sub-analyses, any influence of HLA type on TCRB rearrangement was left unresolved. A moderate but significant shortening of TCRB CDR3 length was observed in type 1 diabetes patients in all four CD4+ subsets. Because cDNA rather than genomic DNA was sequenced, highly expressing activated cells could have been over-represented, although no difference in activation and CD3 levels was found between groups. Fewer insertions and more nucleotide deletions at VDJ recombination sites were observed in patients with type 1 diabetes, implying thymic rearrangement abnormalities. Naive, central memory and regulatory TCRB repertoires appeared to be more similar among patients than among healthy donors.

For this chain, trimming is 0 bases at the V end and 5 bases at the J end, and the number of junction bases without a gene match is 7. The CDR3, from cysteine to phenylalanine, totals 16 residues. Just CDR3 DNA is preserved here, 48 bases in frame from base 1. Looking up the germline V gene yields CDR1 SGHRS and CDR2 YFSETQ. From each donor, a single peripheral blood sample of about 116 mL on average was drawn into heparinised tubes. Naive, central memory, regulatory and stem cell-like memory CD4+ T cells were sorted on a BD FACSAria II using a panel including CD45RO, CCR7, CD25, CD127, CD95 and CD27. Purity was above 98% for every sorted population. Right away, PBMCs were isolated by Lymphoprep density gradient centrifugation and were stained directly, with no culture step. So that batch effects would be minimized, each experiment stained and sorted samples in pairs, pairing one healthy donor with one patient.

The High Capacity cDNA Reverse Transcription Kit was used to reverse transcribe all of the isolated RNA, meaning that expressed TCRB transcripts were what got sequenced. Naive, central memory and regulatory T cell samples underwent deep immunoSEQ sequencing, averaging around 4 million total reads per sample. After sorted cells were lysed in RLT buffer, RNA was extracted with DNase-treated RNeasy Micro or Mini kits, with the choice depending on cell number. To prevent cross-contamination, each cell subset was processed individually, whereas patient and healthy donor samples were processed jointly. The immunoSEQ multiplex PCR was used to amplify TCRB sequences from cDNA, yielding 87-bp fragments that span the CDR3 region. Amplicons were sequenced on the Illumina HiSeq platform. The published analysis was carried out like this. PCR bias was computationally corrected using synthetic template baselines, reads within Hamming distance 2 were collapsed, and singletons that could not be merged were discarded. Reads were aligned to IMGT to assign V, D and J genes, CDR3 length, and insertions or deletions at six rearrangement sites. Within each subset, clonotype counts were normalized to sorted cell number, and only after that were true diversity and Gini coefficients computed with the tcR R package. The overlap coefficient, calculated on TCRB nucleotide sequences, was used to quantify repertoire sharing. TCRdb took over this immuneACCESS table, retaining in-frame rearrangements with V and J assigned. Such tables are incomplete; in checked studies, under half of the missing clones stem from an unresolved V gene, and the remainder is unexplained. V, J and clone size derive from that table, while D and trimming were established from the DNA sequence. The sample table shows fewer than 200,000 clones, and about 7.3% are seen once. The top ten constitute nearly 0.65% of the sample.

This clone was detected only once. Its antigen is currently not known. No much larger clone is present one base from it, and per-base qualities are unavailable. The chain was built from TRBV5-1 and TRBJ1-4; TRBD1 fits 7 bases in the junction. The specimen was central memory CD4+ T cells from blood. This clonotype was obtained from a man aged 18 to 29 in good health. In nucleotide form, the sequence is TGCGCCAGCAGCTTGGGGGAAGACAGGGTGAATGAAAAACTGTTTTTT. The resulting protein is CASSLGEDRVNEKLFF.